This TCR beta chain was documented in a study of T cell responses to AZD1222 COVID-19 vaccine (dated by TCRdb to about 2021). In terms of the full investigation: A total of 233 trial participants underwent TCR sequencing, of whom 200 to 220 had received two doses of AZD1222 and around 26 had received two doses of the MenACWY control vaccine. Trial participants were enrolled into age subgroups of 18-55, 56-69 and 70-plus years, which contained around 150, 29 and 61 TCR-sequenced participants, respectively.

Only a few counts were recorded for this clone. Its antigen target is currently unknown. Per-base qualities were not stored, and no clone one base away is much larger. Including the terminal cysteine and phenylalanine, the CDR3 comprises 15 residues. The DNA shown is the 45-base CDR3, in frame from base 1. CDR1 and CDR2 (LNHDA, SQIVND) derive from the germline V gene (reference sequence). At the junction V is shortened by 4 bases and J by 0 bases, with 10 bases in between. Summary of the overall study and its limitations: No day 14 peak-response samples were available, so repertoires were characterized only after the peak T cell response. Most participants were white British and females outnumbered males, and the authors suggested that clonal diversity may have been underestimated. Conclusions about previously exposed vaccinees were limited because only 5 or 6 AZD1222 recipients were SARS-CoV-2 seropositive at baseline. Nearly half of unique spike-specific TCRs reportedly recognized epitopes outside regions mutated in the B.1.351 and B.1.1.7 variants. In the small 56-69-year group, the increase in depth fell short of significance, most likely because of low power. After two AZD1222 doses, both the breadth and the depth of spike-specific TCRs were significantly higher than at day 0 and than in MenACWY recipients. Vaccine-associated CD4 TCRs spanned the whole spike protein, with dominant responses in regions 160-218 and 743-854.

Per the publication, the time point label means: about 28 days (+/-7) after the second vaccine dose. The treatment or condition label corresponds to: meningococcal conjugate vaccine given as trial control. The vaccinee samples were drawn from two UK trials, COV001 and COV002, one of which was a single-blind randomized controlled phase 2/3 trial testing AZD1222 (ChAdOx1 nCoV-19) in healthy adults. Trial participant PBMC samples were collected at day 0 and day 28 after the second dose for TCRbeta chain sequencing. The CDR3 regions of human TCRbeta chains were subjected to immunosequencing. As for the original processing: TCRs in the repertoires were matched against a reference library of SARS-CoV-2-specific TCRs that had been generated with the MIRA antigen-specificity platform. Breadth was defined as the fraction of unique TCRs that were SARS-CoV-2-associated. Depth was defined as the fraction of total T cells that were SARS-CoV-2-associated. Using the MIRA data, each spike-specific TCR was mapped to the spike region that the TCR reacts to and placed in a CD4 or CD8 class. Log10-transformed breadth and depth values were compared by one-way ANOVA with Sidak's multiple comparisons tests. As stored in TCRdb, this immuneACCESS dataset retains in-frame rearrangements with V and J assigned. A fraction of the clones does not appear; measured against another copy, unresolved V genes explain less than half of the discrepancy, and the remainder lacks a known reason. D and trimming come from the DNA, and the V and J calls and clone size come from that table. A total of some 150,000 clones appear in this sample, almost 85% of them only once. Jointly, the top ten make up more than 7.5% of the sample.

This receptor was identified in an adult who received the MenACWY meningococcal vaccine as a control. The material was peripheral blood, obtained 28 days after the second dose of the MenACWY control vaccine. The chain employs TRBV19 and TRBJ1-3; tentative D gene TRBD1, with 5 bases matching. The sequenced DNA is TGTGCCAGTAGTAGGGGCAGCAGCTCTGGAAACACCATATATTTT. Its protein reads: CASSRGSSSGNTIYF.